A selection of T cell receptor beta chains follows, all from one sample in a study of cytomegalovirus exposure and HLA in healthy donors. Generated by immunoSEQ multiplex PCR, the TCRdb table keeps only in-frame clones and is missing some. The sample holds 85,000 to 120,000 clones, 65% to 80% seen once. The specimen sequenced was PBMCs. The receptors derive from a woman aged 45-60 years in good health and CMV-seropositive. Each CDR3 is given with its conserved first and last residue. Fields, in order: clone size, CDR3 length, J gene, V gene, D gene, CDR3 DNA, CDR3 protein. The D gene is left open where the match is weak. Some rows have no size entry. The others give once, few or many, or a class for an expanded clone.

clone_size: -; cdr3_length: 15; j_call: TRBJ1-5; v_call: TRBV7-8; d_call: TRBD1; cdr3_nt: TGTGCCAGCAGCCCCCAGGACAGGGACAATCAGCCCCAGCATTTT; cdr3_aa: CASSPQDRDNQPQHF
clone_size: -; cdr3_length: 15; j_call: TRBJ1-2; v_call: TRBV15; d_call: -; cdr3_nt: TGTGCCACCAGCAGAGAAGAGGGCCCTATCTATGGCTACACCTTC; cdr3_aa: CATSREEGPIYGYTF
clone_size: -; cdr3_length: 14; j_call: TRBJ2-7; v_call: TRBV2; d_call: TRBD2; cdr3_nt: TGTGCCAGCATTAGAAGCGGGGGGGCAGACGAGCAGTACTTC; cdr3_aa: CASIRSGGADEQYF
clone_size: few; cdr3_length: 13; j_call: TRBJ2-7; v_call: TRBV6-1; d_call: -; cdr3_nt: TGTGCCAGCAGTTATTTCGAACGGTACGAGCAGTACTTC; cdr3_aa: CASSYFERYEQYF
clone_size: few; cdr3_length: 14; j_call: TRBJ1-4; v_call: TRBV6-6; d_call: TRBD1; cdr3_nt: TGTGCCAGCAGAATGATGACAGGGCCCGAAAAACTGTTTTTT; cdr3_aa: CASRMMTGPEKLFF
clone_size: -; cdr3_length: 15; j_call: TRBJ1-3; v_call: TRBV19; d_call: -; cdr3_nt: TGTGCCAGTAGTCACCGGGACATCCGAGGAAACACCATATATTTT; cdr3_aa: CASSHRDIRGNTIYF
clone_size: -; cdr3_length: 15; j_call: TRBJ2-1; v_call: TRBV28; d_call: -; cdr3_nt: TGTGCCAGCAGTTTCCCCACCAGCTCCTACAATGAGCAGTTCTTC; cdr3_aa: CASSFPTSSYNEQFF
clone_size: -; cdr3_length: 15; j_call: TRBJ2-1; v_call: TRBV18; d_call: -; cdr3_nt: TGTGCCAGCTCACCAAGACAGGAAGAATACAATGAGCAGTTCTTC; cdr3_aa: CASSPRQEEYNEQFF
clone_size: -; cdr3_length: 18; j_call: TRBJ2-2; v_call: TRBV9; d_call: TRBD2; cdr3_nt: TGTGCCAGCAGCGTAGTCCCATGGGGGGGTGCTAACACCGGGGAGCTGTTTTTT; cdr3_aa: CASSVVPWGGANTGELFF
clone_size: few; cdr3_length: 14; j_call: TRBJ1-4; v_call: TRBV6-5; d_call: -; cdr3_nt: TGTGCCAGCAGTGAAGACATAACTTACGAAAAACTGTTTTTT; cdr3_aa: CASSEDITYEKLFF
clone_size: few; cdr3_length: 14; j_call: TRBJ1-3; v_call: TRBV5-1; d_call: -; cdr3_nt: TGCGCCAGCTCCAGGACAAGCTCTGGAAACACCATATATTTT; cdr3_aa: CASSRTSSGNTIYF
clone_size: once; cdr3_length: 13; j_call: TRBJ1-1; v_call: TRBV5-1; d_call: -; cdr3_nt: TGCGCCAGCAGGGTAGGGACTGGCACTGAAGCTTTCTTT; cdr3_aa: CASRVGTGTEAFF
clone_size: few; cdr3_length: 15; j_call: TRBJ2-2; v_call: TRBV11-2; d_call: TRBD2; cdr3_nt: TGTGCCAGCAGCTTCGGGACTAGCGGGGCCGGGGAGCTGTTTTTT; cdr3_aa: CASSFGTSGAGELFF
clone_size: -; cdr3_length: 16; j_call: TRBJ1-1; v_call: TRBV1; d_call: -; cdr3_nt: TGCACCAGCAGCCGCAGTAGCAGAGCCATGAACACTGAAGCTTTCTTT; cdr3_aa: CTSSRSSRAMNTEAFF
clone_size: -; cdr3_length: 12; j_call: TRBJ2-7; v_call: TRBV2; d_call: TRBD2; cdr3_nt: TGTGCCAGCAGTCGGGGGGCCTACGAGCAGTACTTC; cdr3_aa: CASSRGAYEQYF
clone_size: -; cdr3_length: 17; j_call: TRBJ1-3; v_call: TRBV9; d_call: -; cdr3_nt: TGTGCCAGCAGCGTATACGACAGAAGGACCGCTGGAAACACCATATATTTT; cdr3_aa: CASSVYDRRTAGNTIYF
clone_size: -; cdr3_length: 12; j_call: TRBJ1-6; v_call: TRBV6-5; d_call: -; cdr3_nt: TGTGCCAGCACCACCGAGGGAAAACCCCTCCACTTT; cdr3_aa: CASTTEGKPLHF
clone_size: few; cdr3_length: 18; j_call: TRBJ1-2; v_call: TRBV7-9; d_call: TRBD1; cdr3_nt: TGTGCCAGCAGCCCCACGGCACAGGGGGCCCGCCTAGGCTATGGCTACACCTTC; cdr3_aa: CASSPTAQGARLGYGYTF
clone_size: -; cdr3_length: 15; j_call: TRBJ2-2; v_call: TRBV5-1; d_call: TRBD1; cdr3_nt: TGCGCCAGCAGCTTGGGACAGGGGGACACCGGGGAGCTGTTTTTT; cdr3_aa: CASSLGQGDTGELFF
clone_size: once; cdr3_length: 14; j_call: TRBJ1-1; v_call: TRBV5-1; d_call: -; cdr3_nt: TGCGCCAGCAGCGCAACTCCGGGGGGACCTGAAGCTTTCTTT; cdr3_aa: CASSATPGGPEAFF
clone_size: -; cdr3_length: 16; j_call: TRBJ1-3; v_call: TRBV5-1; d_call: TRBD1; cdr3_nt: TGCGCCAGCAGCCTAGGGGGACAGGGGCCCGGAAACACCATATATTTT; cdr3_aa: CASSLGGQGPGNTIYF
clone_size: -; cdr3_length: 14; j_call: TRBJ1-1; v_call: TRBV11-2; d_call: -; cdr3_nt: TGTGCCAGCAGCTTAGTACGGGTGAACACTGAAGCTTTCTTT; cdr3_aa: CASSLVRVNTEAFF
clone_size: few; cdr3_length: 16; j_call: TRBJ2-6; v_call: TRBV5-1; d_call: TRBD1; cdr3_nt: TGCGCCAGCAGCACCCGACAGGGTCTTGGGGCCAACGTCCTGACTTTC; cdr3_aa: CASSTRQGLGANVLTF
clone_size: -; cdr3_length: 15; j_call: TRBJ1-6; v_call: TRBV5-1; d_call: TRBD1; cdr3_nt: TGCGCCAGCAGCACGAGGACAGGGGGCAATTCACCCCTCCACTTT; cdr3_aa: CASSTRTGGNSPLHF
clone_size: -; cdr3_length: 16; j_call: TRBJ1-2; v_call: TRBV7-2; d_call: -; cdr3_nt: TGTGCCAGCAGCTTAGGCTTGAGGGATTCCCACTATGGCTACACCTTC; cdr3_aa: CASSLGLRDSHYGYTF
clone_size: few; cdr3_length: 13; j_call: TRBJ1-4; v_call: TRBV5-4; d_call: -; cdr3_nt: TGTGCCAGCAAAACGGCAACTAATGAAAAACTGTTTTTT; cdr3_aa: CASKTATNEKLFF
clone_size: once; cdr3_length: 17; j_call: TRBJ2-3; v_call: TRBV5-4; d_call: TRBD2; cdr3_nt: TGTGCCAGCAGCTTGGGAAAGGGCGGGGGGGACACAGATACGCAGTATTTT; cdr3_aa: CASSLGKGGGDTDTQYF
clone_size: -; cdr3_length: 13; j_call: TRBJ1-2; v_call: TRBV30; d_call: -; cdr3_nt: TGTGCCTGGAGTGTACTGGCAGGCCATGGCTACACCTTC; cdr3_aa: CAWSVLAGHGYTF
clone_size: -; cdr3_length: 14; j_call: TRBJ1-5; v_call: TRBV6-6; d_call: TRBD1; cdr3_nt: TGTGCCAGCAGTTCGACAGGGTCTAATTTAGCCCAGCATTTT; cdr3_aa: CASSSTGSNLAQHF
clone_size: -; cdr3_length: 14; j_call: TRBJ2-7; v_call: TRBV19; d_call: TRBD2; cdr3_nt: TGTGCCAGTAGTACACCGGGACTACCCGTGAAGCAGTACTTC; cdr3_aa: CASSTPGLPVKQYF
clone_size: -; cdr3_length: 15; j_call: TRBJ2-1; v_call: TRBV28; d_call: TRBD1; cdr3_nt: TGTGCCAGCATCCCAGACGGACAGGATGACAATGAGCAGTTCTTC; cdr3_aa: CASIPDGQDDNEQFF
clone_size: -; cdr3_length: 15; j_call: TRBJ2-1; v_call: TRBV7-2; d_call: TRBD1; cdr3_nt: TGTGCCATCGACGACAGGGACAGGGACTCCAATGAGCAGTTCTTC; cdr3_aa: CAIDDRDRDSNEQFF
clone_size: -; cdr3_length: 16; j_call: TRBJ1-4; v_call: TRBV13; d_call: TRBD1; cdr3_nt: TGTGCCAGCAGCTCTTTACAGGGGGCGGACAATGAAAAACTGTTTTTT; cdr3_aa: CASSSLQGADNEKLFF
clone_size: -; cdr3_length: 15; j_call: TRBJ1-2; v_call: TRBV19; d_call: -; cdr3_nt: TGTGCCAGTAGTATAGTGCGGCAGGGCCTCGTTGGCTACACCTTC; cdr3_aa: CASSIVRQGLVGYTF
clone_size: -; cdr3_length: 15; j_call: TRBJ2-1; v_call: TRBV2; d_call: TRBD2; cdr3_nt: TGTGCCAGCAGTGATTCCAGCGGGGGGTACAATGAGCAGTTCTTC; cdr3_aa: CASSDSSGGYNEQFF
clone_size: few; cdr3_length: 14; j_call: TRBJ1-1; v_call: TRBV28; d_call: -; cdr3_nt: TGTGCCAGCAGTTTGCAGGGTCGAATACCCGAAGCTTTCTTT; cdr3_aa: CASSLQGRIPEAFF
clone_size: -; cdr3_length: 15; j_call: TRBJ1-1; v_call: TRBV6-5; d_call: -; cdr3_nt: TGTGCCAGCAGCCCCTCCCATTTTACGAGGGCTGAAGCTTTCTTT; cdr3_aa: CASSPSHFTRAEAFF
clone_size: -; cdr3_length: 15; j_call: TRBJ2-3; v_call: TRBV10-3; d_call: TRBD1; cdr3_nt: TGTGCCATCAGTGAGGGACAGGGGAAAGCAGATACGCAGTATTTT; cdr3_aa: CAISEGQGKADTQYF
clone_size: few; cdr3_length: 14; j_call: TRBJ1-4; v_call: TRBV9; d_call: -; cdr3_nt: TGTGCCAGCAGCGTATCACTGGGCAATGAAAAACTGTTTTTT; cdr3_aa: CASSVSLGNEKLFF
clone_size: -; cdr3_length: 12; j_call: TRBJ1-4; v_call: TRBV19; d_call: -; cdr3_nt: TGTGCCAGTAGTATTCAGGGAGAAAAACTGTTTTTT; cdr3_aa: CASSIQGEKLFF
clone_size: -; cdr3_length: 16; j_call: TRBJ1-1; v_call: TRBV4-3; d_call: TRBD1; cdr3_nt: TGCGCCAGCAGCCAAGAAGTTGGAGACAGGGGATCTGAAGCTTTCTTT; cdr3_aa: CASSQEVGDRGSEAFF
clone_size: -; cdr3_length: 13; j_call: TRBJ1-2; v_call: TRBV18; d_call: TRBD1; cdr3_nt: TGTGCCAGCTCATCTGACAGGGCGACCGGCTACACCTTC; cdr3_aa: CASSSDRATGYTF
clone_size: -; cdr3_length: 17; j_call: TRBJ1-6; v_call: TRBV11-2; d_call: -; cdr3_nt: TGTGCCAGCAGCCAAAGGAGAAGTAGCTCCTATAATTCACCCCTCCACTTT; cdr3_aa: CASSQRRSSSYNSPLHF
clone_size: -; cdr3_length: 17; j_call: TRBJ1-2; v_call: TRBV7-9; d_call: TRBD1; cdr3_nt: TGTGCCAGCAGCTTCCCGGACAGGAAGGGATGGTCCTATGGCTACACCTTC; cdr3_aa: CASSFPDRKGWSYGYTF
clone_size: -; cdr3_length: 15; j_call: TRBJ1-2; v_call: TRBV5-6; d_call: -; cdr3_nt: TGTGCCAGCAGCTTGGTTGGGGGCGTAGGCTATGGCTACACCTTC; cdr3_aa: CASSLVGGVGYGYTF
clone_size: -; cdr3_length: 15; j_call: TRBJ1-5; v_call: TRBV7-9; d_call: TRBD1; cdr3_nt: TGTGCCAGCAGCTTAGCTTTAGGGGGCGATCAGCCCCAGCATTTT; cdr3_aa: CASSLALGGDQPQHF
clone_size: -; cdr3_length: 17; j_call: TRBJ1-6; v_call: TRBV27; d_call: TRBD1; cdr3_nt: TGTGCCAGCAGCCTAAGACAGGGGAATACCTATAATTCACCCCTCCACTTT; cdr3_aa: CASSLRQGNTYNSPLHF
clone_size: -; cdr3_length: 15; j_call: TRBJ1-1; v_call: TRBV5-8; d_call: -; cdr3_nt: TGTGCCAGCAGCTCGCCCCCGACAGGGAACACTGAAGCTTTCTTT; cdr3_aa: CASSSPPTGNTEAFF
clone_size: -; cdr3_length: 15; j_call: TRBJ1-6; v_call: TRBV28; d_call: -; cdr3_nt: TGTGCCAGCAGTATCAGGGGTTTCAATAATTCACCCCTCCACTTT; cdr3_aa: CASSIRGFNNSPLHF
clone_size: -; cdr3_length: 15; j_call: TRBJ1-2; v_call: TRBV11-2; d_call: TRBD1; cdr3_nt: TGTGCCAGCAGCCCCAGGACAGGGACAAACTATGGCTACACCTTC; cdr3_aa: CASSPRTGTNYGYTF
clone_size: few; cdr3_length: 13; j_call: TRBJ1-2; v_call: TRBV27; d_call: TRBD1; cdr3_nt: TGTGCCAGCAGTTGGGGGACAGGGTATGGCTACACCTTC; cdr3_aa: CASSWGTGYGYTF
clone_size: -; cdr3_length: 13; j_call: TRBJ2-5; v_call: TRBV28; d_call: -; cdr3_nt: TGTGCCAGCAGTTGGAGCGGGCAAGAGACCCAGTACTTC; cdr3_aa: CASSWSGQETQYF
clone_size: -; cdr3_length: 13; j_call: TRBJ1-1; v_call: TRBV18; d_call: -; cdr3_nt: TGTGCCAGCGGCCGGGGAGGAGAGGAGGAAGCTTTCTTT; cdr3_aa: CASGRGGEEEAFF
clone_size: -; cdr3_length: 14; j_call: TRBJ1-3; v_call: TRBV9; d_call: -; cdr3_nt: TGTGCCAGCAGCTACTCCCACTCTGGAAACACCATATATTTT; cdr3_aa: CASSYSHSGNTIYF
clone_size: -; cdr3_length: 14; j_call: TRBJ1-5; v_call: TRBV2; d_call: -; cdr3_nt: TGTGCCAGCAGTGAAGCGTATAGCAATCAGCCCCAGCATTTT; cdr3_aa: CASSEAYSNQPQHF